This TCR beta chain was captured by sequencing in a study of blood T cell repertoires in COVID-19. Libraries were prepared by immunoSEQ multiplex PCR; TCRdb keeps only in-frame clonotypes and omits some of them. This sample yields some 430,000 clones, of which about 92% are seen a single time; 0.55% to 0.75% belongs to the top ten. Two negative PCRs, clearance, or symptom resolution were required of recovered Cohort 3 donors. After removal of 1 base from V and 7 bases from J, the junction contained 4 bases not matched to a gene. Germline CDR1 reads SGHNT; CDR2 reads YYREEE (reference sequence). The CDR3 consists of 13 residues.

The V and J genes are TRBV5-4 and TRBJ1-2; 7 bases align to TRBD1. The sequence derives from a man aged 18 to 29 who had recovered from COVID-19. The sequenced sample was PBMCs or T cells enriched from blood (not recorded which). Here the CDR3 DNA reads TGTGCCAGCAGCTTGTTCGACAGGGCTGGCTACACCTTC. It codes for CASSLFDRAGYTF.